Listed below are T cell receptor beta chains from one sample, sequenced in a study of OX40 agonist ivuxolimab in advanced cancers. Method: immunoSEQ multiplex PCR; TCRdb's copy keeps in-frame clones and lacks some. The sample comprises 65,000 to 95,000 clones, 70% to 85% of which are singletons, and over 3% rests with the top ten. Source: CD4+ or CD8+ T cells sorted from blood, taken in a trial of the OX40 agonist ivuxolimab. The receptors stem from an adult with an advanced solid tumor such as melanoma, head and neck, liver or kidney cancer. Each CDR3 is given with its conserved first and last residue.

TRBV19	TRBJ1-1	CAASRTALNTEAFF
TRBV5-4	TRBJ1-2	CASSLGGGQGSVLGYTF
TRBV21-1	TRBJ2-3	CASSKRLPLAGGAAQYF
TRBV7-6	TRBJ2-3	CASRRWQGGTDTQYF
TRBV11-2	TRBJ2-3	CASSLGGAADTQYF
TRBV28	TRBJ2-4	CASSLPDSPLKNIQYF
TRBV6-5	TRBJ1-2	CASSPTTGRGYGYTF
TRBV11-1	TRBJ2-5	CASSFEDSQETQYF
TRBV7-9	TRBJ2-4	CASSSPTDRYKNIQYF
TRBV5-1	TRBJ1-3	CASSFVPQLREGNTIYF
TRBV29-1	TRBJ2-1	CSVGLAGYNEQFF
TRBV28	TRBJ1-3	CASSFLSSGNTIYF
TRBV28	TRBJ2-7	CASSSPSGTNEQYF
TRBV6-6	TRBJ2-6	CASSRQGAAGANVLTF
TRBV6-6	TRBJ2-3	CASRQGADTQYF
TRBV2	TRBJ2-3	CASSPGTGGDTQYF
TRBV5-4	TRBJ1-6	CASSSPDSNSPLHF
TRBV5-1	TRBJ1-4	CASRQGTNNEKLFF
TRBV19	TRBJ1-4	CASSNRAANEKLFF
TRBV11-2	TRBJ2-5	CASSLAGSQETQYF
TRBV5-1	TRBJ2-3	CASSLGAEKDTQYF
TRBV28	TRBJ2-4	CASSAPPAGASPIQYF